The next 21 T cell receptor beta chains were all read from a single sample in a study of OX40 agonist ivuxolimab in advanced cancers. The receptor library was made with the immunoSEQ multiplex PCR assay. What TCRdb holds here is the immuneACCESS table cut down to in-frame rearrangements. Part of the clones is not present; checked against another copy, under half of the missing clones reflect an unresolved V gene, and the others are unexplained. This sample comprises about 84,000 clones, roughly 90% of them detected only once. Of the sample, approximately 0.2% is held by the ten largest clones. The sample consisted of CD4+ or CD8+ T cells sorted from blood, taken in a trial of the OX40 agonist ivuxolimab. The origin of the receptors is an adult with an advanced solid tumor such as melanoma, head and neck, liver or kidney cancer.

J is TRBJ1-1 and V is TRBV18; the match to TRBD1 covers 7 bases. After removal of 7 bases from V and 3 bases from J, the junction contained 17 bases not matched to a gene. Germline values: CDR1 KGHSH, CDR2 LQKENI. This CDR3 contains 17 residues. Written as DNA, the CDR3 is TGTGCCAGCTTCGCCGTTAGGGACAGATTCGCTGACACTGAAGCTTTCTTT. Encoded protein: CASFAVRDRFADTEAFF.

The chain employs TRBV27 and TRBJ2-7, with TRBD2 identical over 9 bases. Germline V lookup: CDR1 MNHEY, CDR2 SMNVEV (reference sequence). This CDR3 contains 18 residues. V lost 0 bases, J lost 6 bases, and 15 bases stayed unmatched. The CDR3 DNA reads TGTGCCAGCAGTTTATCGACCCCCTCAGCTTATAGCGGGGGCGAGCAGTACTTC. Translating gives CASSLSTPSAYSGGEQYF.

CDR3 protein: CASSYSRANTEAFF. In DNA form, the CDR3 reads TGTGCCAGCAGTTACTCGCGCGCGAACACTGAAGCTTTCTTT. The V call is TRBV6-5, the J call TRBJ1-1; D unresolved. Trimming removed 0 bases at V and 1 base at J, with 6 bases between. From germline, CDR1 is MNHEY and CDR2 SVGAGI. This CDR3 comprises 14 residues.

The rearrangement joins TRBV10-2 to TRBJ2-1; TRBD2 might be the D (6 bases). Trimming cost V 5 bases and J 10 bases, with 15 bases left between them. CDR1 is WSHSY, CDR2 SAAADI, per germline. This CDR3 has 13 amino acids. CDR3 sequence reads: CASSRFLAREQFF. Written as DNA, the CDR3 is TGCGCCAGCAGTCGCTTTCTAGCGAGGGAGCAGTTCTTC.

This clone has a single count. The chain is built from TRBV5-1 and TRBJ2-6; unclear D gene. The CDR3 runs to 15 residues. The V gene lost 1 base and the J gene lost 0 bases, with 5 bases spanning the gap. Per germline, CDR1 SGHRS and CDR2 YFSETQ. The CDR3, as DNA: TGCGCCAGCAGCTTGACAGTCTCTGGGGCCAACGTCCTGACTTTC. Amino acids: CASSLTVSGANVLTF.

The chain has TRBV7-3 and TRBJ2-4; tentatively, D is TRBD1 (5 bases). Germline lookup yields CDR1 SGHTA and CDR2 FQGTGA. Trimming cost V 1 base and J 6 bases, with 13 bases left between them. The CDR3 is made up of 15 amino acids. This CDR3 is CASSLMGFRGNIQYF. CDR3 nucleotide sequence: TGTGCCAGCAGCTTAATGGGGTTTAGGGGAAACATTCAGTACTTC. Looking up the rest from reference TRBV7-3 and TRBJ2-4 gives the full variable domain: GAGVSQTPSNKVTEKGKYVELRCDPISGHTALYWYRQSLGQGPEFLIYFQGTGAADDSGLPNDRFFAVRPEGSVSTLKIQRTERGDSAVYLCASSLMGFRGNIQYFGAGTRLSVL.

The chain carries TRBV19 and TRBJ2-6; the D gene could be TRBD1 or TRBD2 (5 bases each). The germline V gene has CDR1 LNHDA and CDR2 SQIVND (reference sequence). This CDR3 is built from 15 residues. V was shortened by 2 bases and J by 2 bases, with 7 bases between the two germline ends. This chain's CDR3 is CASSISGPGANVLTF. For the CDR3, the DNA is TGTGCCAGTAGTATATCGGGGCCTGGGGCCAACGTCCTGACTTTC.

The chain is built from TRBV28 and TRBJ2-5, with D perhaps being TRBD1 or TRBD2 (6 bases each). Germline lookup yields CDR1 MDHEN and CDR2 SYDVKM. V lost 6 bases to trimming and J lost 2 bases, with 13 bases between them. The CDR3 totals 14 residues. The CDR3 coding sequence is TGTGCCAGCAGCAATACAGGGACTCAAGAGACCCAGTACTTC. The encoded protein is CASSNTGTQETQYF.

This chain uses TRBV4-1 with TRBJ2-3; D remains unclear. CDR1 and CDR2 (germline): MGHRA, YSYEKL. Between the trimmed V and J ends, which lost 3 bases and 4 bases, there was a span of 11 bases. The CDR3 is 14 residues long. Here the CDR3 DNA reads TGCGCCAGCAGCCATTCGGGTGGTGCAGATACGCAGTATTTT. Translating gives CASSHSGGADTQYF.

This chain links TRBV14 with TRBJ1-3; D ambiguous. The CDR3 is 16 residues long. The V and J ends lost 1 base and 4 bases respectively, with 14 bases between them. Germline assignment: CDR1 SGHDN and CDR2 FVKESK. CDR3 coding DNA: TGTGCCAGCAGCCAAGCAGGCGGGGTAGGAGGAAACACCATATATTTT. Translation: CASSQAGGVGGNTIYF.

This chain uses TRBV11-2 with TRBJ1-2; D not certain. V was pared by 4 bases and J by 1 base, with 7 bases between. CDR3 length: 13 residues. Germline V CDR1 and CDR2: SGHAT, FQNNGV. The CDR3 spells CASSSKNNYGYTF. The CDR3, as DNA: TGTGCCAGCAGCTCCAAAAATAACTATGGCTACACCTTC.

V gene TRBV6-1 combines with J gene TRBJ2-1; 7 nucleotides agree with TRBD2. The germline V gene encodes CDR1 MNHNS and CDR2 SASEGT. The CDR3 covers 15 residues. With V trimmed by 5 bases and J by 3 bases, 7 bases remained unmatched. The CDR3 loop is CASSPGGWVYNEQFF. In DNA form, the CDR3 reads TGTGCCAGCAGTCCGGGGGGTTGGGTCTACAATGAGCAGTTCTTC.

J is TRBJ1-1 and V is TRBV29-1, with 8 positions matching TRBD1. Germline V lookup: CDR1 SQVTM, CDR2 ANQGSEA. There are 13 residues in the CDR3. After removal of 6 bases from V and 7 bases from J, the junction contained 10 bases not matched to a gene. The DNA of the CDR3 is TGCAGCGTACCCCGTGACAGGGGCCGTGAAGCTTTCTTT. The encoded protein is CSVPRDRGREAFF.

This clone was detected only a few times. The chain has TRBV10-2 and TRBJ1-5; D is undetermined. Trimming removed 6 bases from V and 4 bases from J, with 10 bases in between. The CDR3 sequence is 13 residues long. CDR1 is WSHSY, CDR2 SAAADI, per germline. The CDR3 DNA sequence: TGCGCCAGCAGCTCTCGGGGTAATCAGCCCCAGCATTTT. It translates to CASSSRGNQPQHF.

This sequence joins TRBV11-3 and TRBJ1-1; D may be TRBD1 (5 bases). The CDR3 length is 14 residues. The V gene lost 3 bases and the J gene lost 1 base, with 9 bases spanning the gap. From germline, CDR1 is SGHNT and CDR2 YENEEA. CDR3 residues: CASSLGTGNTEAFF. The CDR3, as DNA: TGTGCCAGCAGCTTGGGGACGGGGAACACTGAAGCTTTCTTT.

The rearrangement uses TRBV15 and TRBJ2-3; D remains ambiguous. Germline V gene lookup returns CDR1 LNHNV and CDR2 YYDKDF (reference sequence). The V gene lost 0 bases and the J gene lost 2 bases, with 3 bases spanning the gap. The CDR3 has 13 amino acids. CDR3 in amino acids: CATSRESTDTQYF. The CDR3 DNA sequence: TGTGCCACCAGCAGAGAATCCACAGATACGCAGTATTTT.

This clone has a handful of counts. Here the CDR3 reads CSAWPVAEAFF. The CDR3 DNA is TGCAGTGCTTGGCCGGTGGCTGAAGCTTTCTTT. The rearrangement links TRBV20-1 to TRBJ1-1; D is ambiguous. The CDR3 runs 11 residues. V dropped 5 bases and J dropped 6 bases, with 10 bases sitting between them. The germline CDR1 and CDR2 sequences are DFQATT and SNEGSKA (reference sequence).

The V call is TRBV7-7, the J call TRBJ2-1; D may correspond to TRBD1 or TRBD2 (5 bases each). Trimming cost V 2 bases and J 4 bases, with 15 bases left between them. The CDR3 totals 16 residues. Germline-derived CDR1 and CDR2 are SSHAT and FNYEAQ (reference sequence). The DNA of the CDR3 is TGTGCCAGCAGCTTAAGGTCCCAGGGACCATACAATGAGCAGTTCTTC. It specifies CASSLRSQGPYNEQFF.

J is TRBJ1-1 and V is TRBV6-1, with D perhaps TRBD1 (5 bases). Between the trimmed V and J ends, which lost 5 bases and 3 bases, there was a span of 7 bases. Germline-derived CDR1 and CDR2 are MNHNS and SASEGT. CDR3 length equals 12 residues. CDR3: CASSLGDTEAFF. In DNA form, the CDR3 reads TGTGCCAGCAGTTTAGGGGACACTGAAGCTTTCTTT.

This clone was seen only a few times. This chain uses TRBV14 with TRBJ1-2; tentative D call: TRBD1 (6 bases). Trimming took 2 bases from V and 6 from J, leaving 13 bases between them. Germline V gene lookup returns CDR1 SGHDN and CDR2 FVKESK. CDR3 length: 14 residues. CDR3 amino acids: CASSQIGGQNGYTF. The CDR3 DNA sequence: TGTGCCAGCAGCCAAATCGGGGGGCAGAATGGCTACACCTTC. The whole variable domain, remainder taken from reference TRBV14 and TRBJ1-2, is EAGVTQFPSHSVIEKGQTVTLRCDPISGHDNLYWYRRVMGKEIKFLLHFVKESKQDESGMPNNRFLAERTGGTYSTLKVQPAELEDSGVYFCASSQIGGQNGYTFGSGTRLTVV.

The rearrangement links TRBV4-2 to TRBJ1-4; D is ambiguous. Trimming pared 1 base from V and 4 bases from J, leaving 4 bases between. The CDR3 spans 13 residues. The germline gives CDR1 LGHNA, CDR2 YNFKEQ. CDR3 in DNA: TGTGCCAGCAGCCAAGGGGGTAATGAAAAACTGTTTTTT. It is translated as CASSQGGNEKLFF.